Detailed here is one T cell receptor beta chain. The source of the sample is a study of blood T cell repertoires in COVID-19. Study information: The samples span acute and convalescent COVID-19 from the United States, Italy and Spain.

Only in-frame clones appear in the TCRdb table, and some are missing; sequencing was by immunoSEQ multiplex PCR. The sample lists 310,000 or so clones, approximately 88% seen once, with 8.5% to 10% in the top ten. The CDR3 contains 14 residues. Germline V gene sequence: CDR1 SGHDN, CDR2 FVKESK. With 1 base removed from V and 0 bases from J, the gap between germline ends came to 4 bases. Across under 25 US areas, participants ranged in age from about 18 to 90 years. Participants reported their clinical history, and cohort assignment relied on those reports. Recovered status in Cohort 3 required two negative PCRs, clearance, or symptom resolution.

The chain joins TRBV14 to TRBJ1-3; D ambiguous. The sample consisted of PBMCs or T cells enriched from blood (not recorded which). The sequence came from a young woman who had recovered from COVID-19. CDR3 DNA: TGTGCCAGCAGCCAAGTACACTCTGGAAACACCATATATTTT. Its protein product is CASSQVHSGNTIYF.